This entry is about one T cell receptor beta chain. Its antigen is unknown. The sample comes from a study of T cells after yellow fever vaccination. 5'RACE template switching generated TCR cDNA, adding a universal primer site and UMIs. TCRdb reanalysed the 5' RACE reads using MiXCR and keeps one entry per CDR3 protein. Of 95,000 to 150,000 distinct CDR3 sequences in the sample, around 15% were seen once. The CDR3 spans 15 residues. CDR1 is LNHDA, CDR2 SQIVND, per germline (reference sequence). Trimming left V 7 bases short and J 1 base short, with 16 bases between. Study-wide results and limits: Peak timing came faster in the weaker secondary response, day 5 versus 15. Clonotypes found in both CD4 and CD8 compartments made up a small share. After the booster, roughly 96% of CD4 and approximately 87% of CD8 primary-response clones were re-detected.

The sequencing used CD8+ T cells sorted from PBMCs, collected 5 days after the yellow fever booster vaccination. The source of this sequence is a man younger than 35 who received the YFV17D yellow fever vaccine. V usage is TRBV19 and J usage is TRBJ1-1, with a possible D match to TRBD1 (5 bases). The CDR3 DNA reads TGTGCCAGTAAAGCTTTCGGGACGGAGAACACTGAAGCTTTCTTT. Residues: CASKAFGTENTEAFF.